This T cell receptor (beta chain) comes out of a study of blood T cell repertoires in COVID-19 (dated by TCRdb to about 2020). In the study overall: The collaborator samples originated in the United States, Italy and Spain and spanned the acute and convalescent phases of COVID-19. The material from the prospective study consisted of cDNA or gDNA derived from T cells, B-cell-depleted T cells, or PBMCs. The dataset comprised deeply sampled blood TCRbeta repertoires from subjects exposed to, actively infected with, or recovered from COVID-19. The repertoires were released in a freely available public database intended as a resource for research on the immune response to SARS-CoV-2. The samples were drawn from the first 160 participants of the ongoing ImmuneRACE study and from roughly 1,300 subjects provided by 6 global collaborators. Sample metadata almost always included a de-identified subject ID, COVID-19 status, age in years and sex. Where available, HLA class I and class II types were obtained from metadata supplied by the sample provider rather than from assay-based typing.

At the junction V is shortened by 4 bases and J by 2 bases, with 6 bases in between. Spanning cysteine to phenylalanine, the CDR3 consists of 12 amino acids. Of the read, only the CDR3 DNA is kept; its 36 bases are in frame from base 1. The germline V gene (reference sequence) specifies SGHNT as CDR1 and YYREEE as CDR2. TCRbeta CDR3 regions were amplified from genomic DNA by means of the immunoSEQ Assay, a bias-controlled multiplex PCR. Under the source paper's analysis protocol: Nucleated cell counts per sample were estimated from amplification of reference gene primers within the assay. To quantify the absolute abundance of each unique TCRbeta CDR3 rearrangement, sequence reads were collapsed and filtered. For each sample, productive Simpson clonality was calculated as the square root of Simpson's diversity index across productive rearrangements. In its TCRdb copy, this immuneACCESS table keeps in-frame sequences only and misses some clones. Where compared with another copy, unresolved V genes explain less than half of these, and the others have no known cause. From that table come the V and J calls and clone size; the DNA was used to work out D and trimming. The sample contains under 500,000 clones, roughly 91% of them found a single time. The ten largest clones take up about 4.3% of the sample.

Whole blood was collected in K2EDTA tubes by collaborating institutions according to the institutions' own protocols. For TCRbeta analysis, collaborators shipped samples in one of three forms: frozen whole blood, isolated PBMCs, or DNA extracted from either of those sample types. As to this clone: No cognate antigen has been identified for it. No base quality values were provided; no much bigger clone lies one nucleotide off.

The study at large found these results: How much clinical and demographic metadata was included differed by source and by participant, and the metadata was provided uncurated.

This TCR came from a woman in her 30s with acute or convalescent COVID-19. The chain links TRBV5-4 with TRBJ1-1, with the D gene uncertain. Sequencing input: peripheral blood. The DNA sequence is TGTGCCAGCAGCCCCCGTAACACTGAAGCTTTCTTT. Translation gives CASSPRNTEAFF.